The T cell receptor (beta chain) under discussion was sequenced for a study of control samples from healthy donors and cancer patients. The J segment lost 3 bases and the V segment lost 0 bases, leaving 7 bases of the junction unmatched. CDR1 MNHNS and CDR2 SASEGT come from the germline V gene. This CDR3 is built from 18 residues. Repertoires were generated with immunoSEQ multiplex PCR, while TCRdb's copy carries only in-frame clones and drops some. The sample carries around 130,000 clones, about 95% recorded once. This rearrangement joins TRBV6-1 to TRBJ1-6; TRBD1 matches at 8 bases. Sequencing was performed on blood. The sequence was collected from a man aged 25 to 45 in good health. This chain's CDR3 is CASSEAAAGGFYNSPLHF. DNA for the CDR3: TGTGCCAGCAGTGAAGCGGCGGCAGGGGGCTTCTATAATTCACCCCTCCACTTT.